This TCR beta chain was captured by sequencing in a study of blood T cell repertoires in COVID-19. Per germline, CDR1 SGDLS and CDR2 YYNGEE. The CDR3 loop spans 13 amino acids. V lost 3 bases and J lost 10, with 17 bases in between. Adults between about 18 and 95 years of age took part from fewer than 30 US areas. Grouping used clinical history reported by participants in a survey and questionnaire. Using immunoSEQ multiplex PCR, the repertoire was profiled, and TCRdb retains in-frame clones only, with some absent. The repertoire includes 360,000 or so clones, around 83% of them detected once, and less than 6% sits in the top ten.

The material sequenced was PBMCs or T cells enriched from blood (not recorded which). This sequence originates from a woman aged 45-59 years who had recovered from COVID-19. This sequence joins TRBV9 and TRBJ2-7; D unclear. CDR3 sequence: CASSAGTLSRQYF. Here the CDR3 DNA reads TGTGCCAGCAGCGCCGGTACCCTCTCTCGCCAGTACTTC.